Sequencing of this T cell receptor beta chain was carried out in a study of T cell responses to AZD1222 COVID-19 vaccine. General study findings and limits: Repertoires were obtained only post-peak T cell response.

About this clone itself: Its antigen is unknown.

Germline-derived CDR1 and CDR2 are KGHSH and LQKENI. V was pared by 0 bases and J by 4 bases, with 17 bases between. This CDR3 comprises 17 residues. Sequencing was performed with immunoSEQ multiplex PCR; in TCRdb, only in-frame clones are kept and a portion is missing. The table includes 200,000 to 250,000 clones, approximately 94% detected once. This TCR derives from an adult who received the MenACWY meningococcal vaccine as a control. Material: peripheral blood, obtained 28 days after the second dose of the MenACWY control vaccine. The V gene is TRBV18, the J gene TRBJ2-3, with D tentatively TRBD1 (5 bases). The CDR3 loop reads CASSPPYGQNRPDTQYF. CDR3 DNA sequence: TGTGCCAGCTCACCACCTTATGGACAAAATAGGCCAGATACGCAGTATTTT. Filled out from reference TRBV18 and TRBJ2-3, the complete variable domain reads NAGVMQNPRHLVRRRGQEARLRCSPMKGHSHVYWYRQLPEEGLKFMVYLQKENIIDESGMPKERFSAEFPKEGPSILRIQQVVRGDSAAYFCASSPPYGQNRPDTQYFGPGTRLTVL.